The 20 T cell receptor beta chains presented below share a single source sample, sequenced in a study of beta chain features in type 1 diabetes. Since all of the isolated RNA was reverse transcribed, expressed TCRB transcripts were what got sequenced. Sequencing was performed with immunoSEQ multiplex PCR; in TCRdb, only in-frame clones are kept and a portion is missing. This table has 450,000 to 600,000 clones, about 32% appearing once. Sequenced input: naive CD4+ T cells from blood. These TCRs come from a man aged 18 to 29 in good health.

This rearrangement joins TRBV5-7 to TRBJ2-1; 11 bases map to TRBD1. TRBV5-7 is classed as an ORF, of uncertain function. The V gene end was trimmed by 4 bases and the J gene end by 11 bases; junction bases not matched to a gene: 8. This CDR3 contains 14 residues. The CDR3 nucleotides read TGTGCCAGCAGCCCCGGGACAGGGGGTTGTCAGCAGTTCTTC. This translates into CASSPGTGGCQQFF.

This clone has only a few counts. V is TRBV5-1 and J is TRBJ1-1; D is possibly TRBD1 (6 bases). The V gene lost 4 bases and the J gene lost 2 bases, with 12 bases spanning the gap. The V gene's germline CDR1 is SGHRS and CDR2 YFSETQ. This CDR3 has 14 amino acids. CDR3 region: CASSTGQLNTEAFF. The CDR3, as DNA: TGCGCCAGCAGCACCGGACAGTTAAACACTGAAGCTTTCTTT.

The chain recombines TRBV9 with TRBJ1-2; tentatively, D is TRBD1 (5 bases). V lost 4 bases and J 0 bases, leaving 7 bases between the germline ends. This CDR3 comprises 13 residues. Germline values: CDR1 SGDLS, CDR2 YYNGEE. In nucleotides, the CDR3 is TGTGCCAGCAGCACGACAGCTAACTATGGCTACACCTTC. This gives the protein CASSTTANYGYTF.

This rearrangement joins TRBV4-2 to TRBJ2-1; 9 bases fit TRBD2. The CDR3 sequence is 13 residues long. Germline-derived CDR1 and CDR2 are LGHNA and YNFKEQ. V lost 0 bases and J lost 16; bases outside the gene matches: 7. CDR3 in DNA: TGTGCCAGCAGCCAAGATGGCGGGAGGGCCAACTTCTTC. Amino acid sequence: CASSQDGGRANFF.

The chain is built from TRBV9 and TRBJ2-1; 9 bases map to TRBD2. The V and J ends lost 2 bases and 3 bases, in that order; junction bases with no gene match: 3. CDR1 is SGDLS, CDR2 YYNGEE, per germline. CDR3 size: 15 residues. CDR3 residues: CASSVSGSGYNEQFF. CDR3 DNA: TGTGCCAGCAGCGTTAGCGGGAGTGGCTACAATGAGCAGTTCTTC. Full variable domain (remainder filled in from reference TRBV9 and TRBJ2-1): DSGVTQTPKHLITATGQRVTLRCSPRSGDLSVYWYQQSLDQGLQFLIQYYNGEERAKGNILERFSAQQFPDLHSELNLSSLELGDSALYFCASSVSGSGYNEQFFGPGTRLTVL.

The chain carries TRBV4-2 and TRBJ2-1; 12 positions agree with TRBD2. V gave up 4 bases and J gave up 7 bases; unmatched junction bases: 5. From germline, CDR1 is LGHNA and CDR2 YNFKEQ. The CDR3 length is 15 residues. The DNA of the CDR3 is TGTGCCAGCAGCCTCACGACTAGCGGGAGTAATGAGCAGTTCTTC. It translates to CASSLTTSGSNEQFF.

This rearrangement joins TRBV7-2 to TRBJ1-1, with a weak D call TRBD1 (5 bases). The CDR3 consists of 15 residues. The germline V and J ends were trimmed by 5 bases and 3 bases, with 16 bases remaining between them. The germline CDR1 and CDR2 sequences are SGHTA and FQGNSA. CDR3 in amino acids: CASSQGARGDTEAFF. CDR3 DNA sequence: TGTGCCAGCAGCCAAGGGGCCCGAGGGGACACTGAAGCTTTCTTT.

This clone has more than one count but fewer than ten. The chain joins TRBV6-6 to TRBJ1-4, with D unresolved. V lost 3 bases and J 12 bases, leaving 11 bases between the germline ends. The CDR3 totals 12 residues. The germline CDR1 and CDR2 sequences are MNHNY and SVGAGI (reference sequence). The CDR3 nucleotides read TGTGCCAGCAGTTATGGTACTGCGGAACTGTTTTTT. Translated: CASSYGTAELFF.

This clone was detected a few times. The chain has TRBV2 and TRBJ1-1; D not resolved. Trimming left V 2 bases short and J 5 bases short, with 12 bases between. CDR1 SNHLY and CDR2 FYNNEI come from the germline V gene. The CDR3 consists of 14 residues. CDR3 in DNA: TGTGCCAGCAGTGAACGCGATTGGGGTACTGAAGCTTTCTTT. Translating it yields CASSERDWGTEAFF.

J is TRBJ2-2 and V is TRBV30; maybe TRBD1 (7 bases). Trimming shortened V by 3 bases and J by 5 bases, and 10 bases separated the two germline ends. Germline V lookup: CDR1 GTSNPN, CDR2 SVGIG (reference sequence). This CDR3 is built from 13 residues. The CDR3 nucleotides read TGTGCCTGGAGGGCAGGGGGGACCGGGGAGCTGTTTTTT. The encoded protein is CAWRAGGTGELFF.

This clone was picked up one time. This chain links TRBV16 with TRBJ1-2; unclear D gene. The CDR3 covers 17 residues. CDR1 and CDR2 (germline): KGHSY, FQNENV. The V end lost 2 bases, the J end lost 0 bases, and 16 bases lay between the germline ends. CDR3 protein: CASSQVFRPGANYGYTF. The CDR3 bases are TGTGCCAGCAGCCAAGTTTTTAGGCCAGGAGCTAACTATGGCTACACCTTC.

The chain has TRBV6-5 and TRBJ2-7; 9 bases line up with TRBD1. Germline-derived CDR1 and CDR2 are MNHEY and SVGAGI. CDR3 size: 14 residues. The ends lost 10 bases at V and 6 bases at J; junction bases unmatched: 13. CDR3 DNA sequence: TGTGCCACCGCAAGGACAGGGGTTTTAAGCGAGCAGTACTTC. This translates into CATARTGVLSEQYF.

This chain connects TRBV5-1 to TRBJ2-1; unclear D gene. Germline lookup yields CDR1 SGHRS and CDR2 YFSETQ. The CDR3 loop spans 13 amino acids. V gave up 4 bases and J gave up 6 bases, with 11 bases separating them. The CDR3 DNA reads TGCGCCAGCAGCCCTTTGCAGCGCAATGAGCAGTTCTTC. Protein sequence: CASSPLQRNEQFF.

This clone was recorded a few times. The V and J genes are TRBV2 and TRBJ2-7, with TRBD2 matching 8 bases. Trimming took 4 bases from V and 3 from J; bases not matched to a gene: 8. Germline CDR1 and CDR2: SNHLY and FYNNEI. CDR3 size: 15 residues. The CDR3 DNA is TGTGCCAGCAGTGTTGGGCGGGAGGTTGTCTACGAGCAGTACTTC. This codes for CASSVGREVVYEQYF.

This clone was detected only a few times. The chain employs TRBV30 and TRBJ2-7, with D maybe TRBD2 (5 bases). Looked up from germline, CDR1 is GTSNPN and CDR2 is SVGIG (reference sequence). This CDR3 region has 12 residues. V was pared by 3 bases and J by 3 bases, with 9 bases between. The DNA of the CDR3 is TGTGCCTGGAGCCCAGAGGGCTACGAGCAGTACTTC. It specifies CAWSPEGYEQYF. Filled out from reference TRBV30 and TRBJ2-7, the complete variable domain reads SQTIHQWPATLVQPVGSPLSLECTVEGTSNPNLYWYRQAAGRGLQLLFYSVGIGQISSEVPQNLSASRPQDRQFILSSKKLLLSDSGFYLCAWSPEGYEQYFGPGTRLTVT.

The chain uses TRBV29-1 and TRBJ2-7, with TRBD2 identical over 8 bases. Germline CDR1 SQVTM, CDR2 ANQGSEA. V was clipped by 3 bases and J by 5 bases; unmatched bases: 6. The CDR3 spans 13 residues. The CDR3 protein is CSVEPSGFHEQYF. Here the CDR3 DNA reads TGCAGCGTTGAGCCTAGCGGGTTCCACGAGCAGTACTTC.

This chain uses TRBV30 with TRBJ1-3, with D tentatively TRBD1 (6 bases). Germline CDR1 GTSNPN, CDR2 SVGIG (reference sequence). V shed 7 bases and J shed 4 bases, with 14 bases lying between them. The CDR3 is 13 residues long. The CDR3 loop reads CAFLRGSGNTIYF. CDR3 in DNA: TGTGCCTTTCTCAGGGGTTCCGGAAACACCATATATTTT.

This clone has a handful of counts. The V and J genes are TRBV30 and TRBJ2-1; D call uncertain. Trimming pared 2 bases from V and 7 bases from J, leaving 15 bases between. In germline, CDR1 is GTSNPN, CDR2 SVGIG (reference sequence). The CDR3 loop spans 14 amino acids. The CDR3: CAWSSQRAENEQFF. CDR3 nucleotides: TGTGCCTGGAGTTCCCAACGGGCGGAGAATGAGCAGTTCTTC.

This clone was observed a handful of times. The chain joins TRBV30 to TRBJ2-7; TRBD1 aligns across 10 bases. J was trimmed by 3 bases and V by 3 bases; bases with no gene match: 5. The CDR3 sequence is 14 residues long. Germline V CDR1 and CDR2: GTSNPN, SVGIG (reference sequence). CDR3 DNA: TGTGCCTGGAGCCTGGACAGGGGGTTCTACGAGCAGTACTTC. As protein: CAWSLDRGFYEQYF.

The V gene is TRBV7-9, the J gene TRBJ1-1; D is unresolved. Trimming shortened V by 3 bases and J by 1 base, and 6 bases separated the two germline ends. The germline gives CDR1 SEHNR, CDR2 FQNEAQ (reference sequence). The CDR3 has 13 amino acids. CDR3 sequence: CASSFNGNTEAFF. CDR3 DNA sequence: TGTGCCAGCAGCTTCAACGGGAACACTGAAGCTTTCTTT.